A single T cell receptor (beta chain) is shown here with its context. V was shortened by 8 bases and J by 2 bases, with 16 bases between the two germline ends. Germline V gene data show CDR1 as MNHEY and CDR2 as SVGAGI. This CDR3 comprises 15 residues. How the authors handled the data: Estimated nucleated cell counts came from reference gene primer amplification. Data came from immunoSEQ multiplex PCR; TCRdb stores just in-frame clones and leaves some out. The D gene and trimming were derived from the DNA, and the V and J assignments and clone size from that table. The sample holds under 200,000 clones; roughly 80% are singletons and the top ten take about 7%. The data stem from a study of blood T cell repertoires in COVID-19. Background on the study: From the United States, Italy and Spain came samples of acute and convalescent COVID-19. T cells, B-cell-depleted T cells, or PBMCs supplied cDNA or gDNA.

This chain connects TRBV6-5 to TRBJ1-5, with D possibly matching TRBD1 (5 bases). The source is a man in his 60s with acute or convalescent COVID-19. The material sequenced was peripheral blood. The CDR3 loop is CASGPLGGGNQPQHF. CDR3 nucleotides: TGTGCCAGCGGCCCCTTGGGGGGGGGCAATCAGCCCCAGCATTTT.